The subject of this entry is one T cell receptor beta chain. The V and J ends lost 3 bases and 1 base respectively, with 13 bases between them. The CDR3 runs to 15 residues. Germline values: CDR1 LNHDA, CDR2 SQIVND (reference sequence). The data derive from a study of T cells after yellow fever vaccination. On the study more broadly: Preparation of the low-cell-number fractions used SMART-Seq v4 Ultra Low Input.

TCRdb passed the 5' RACE reads through MiXCR, listing each CDR3 protein once. The sample lists about 320,000 distinct CDR3 sequences, around 4.5% seen once, with 15% to 20% in the top ten. The V call is TRBV19, the J call TRBJ2-7; possibly TRBD2 for D (6 bases). This sequence originates from a young man who received the YFV17D yellow fever vaccine. The sample was PBMCs, taken 15 days after the yellow fever booster vaccination. The CDR3 DNA follows: TGTGCCAGTAGTATTCGGGGGACCGAGTCCTACGAGCAGTACTTC. This sequence encodes CASSIRGTESYEQYF. Using reference TRBV19 and TRBJ2-7 for the parts outside the CDR3, the full variable domain is DGGITQSPKYLFRKEGQNVTLSCEQNLNHDAMYWYRQDPGQGLRLIYYSQIVNDFQKGDIAEGYSVSREKKESFPLTVTSAQKNPTAFYLCASSIRGTESYEQYFGPGTRLTVT.